The clone carrying this T cell receptor beta chain was observed a few times. Its antigen is still unknown. As for treatment: roughly 20 received Ad26.COV2.S at low or high dose, single or two shots; about 5 received placebo; per-sample allocation not given. Sample collection was performed on day 63 after the first vaccine or placebo injection. The data originate from a study of Ad26.COV2.S vaccination and SARS-CoV-2 variants. Overall study results and limits: Breadth and depth estimates from TCRs may understate total T cell responses.

Clones were read by immunoSEQ multiplex PCR, and TCRdb kept only the in-frame ones, dropping some. Of 510,000 or so clones in the sample, around 85% were seen once. Per the germline V gene, CDR1 is MDHEN and CDR2 is SYDVKM. The CDR3 runs to 15 residues. Trimming took 4 bases from V and 3 from J, leaving 14 bases between them. The material was peripheral blood, obtained in a trial of Ad26.COV2.S vaccine versus placebo. The rearrangement uses TRBV28 and TRBJ2-3, with D possibly matching TRBD2 (6 bases). This TCR derives from a person between 18 and 60 years old who received the Ad26.COV2.S COVID-19 vaccine or a placebo. CDR3: CASSSGSVGTDTQYF. The CDR3 DNA follows: TGTGCCAGCAGTTCCGGGAGTGTTGGAACAGATACGCAGTATTTT.